The 20 T cell receptor beta chains in this list originate from one sample, sequenced in a study of shared clonotypes between healthy human individuals. The data were produced by immunoSEQ multiplex PCR, yet TCRdb's version contains in-frame clones alone and is incomplete. The sample includes more than 2 million clones, 90% to 96% of them seen just once. The sample taken for sequencing was naive CD4+ T cells sorted from blood. The subset here: CD45RA+ positively selected. The receptor set was obtained from a young man in good health.

The V call is TRBV30, the J call TRBJ2-2; 7 nucleotides align to TRBD1. The J segment lost 1 base and the V segment lost 1 base, leaving 3 bases of the junction unmatched. Looked up from germline, CDR1 is GTSNPN and CDR2 is SVGIG (reference sequence). The CDR3 is made up of 15 amino acids. Here the CDR3 DNA reads TGTGCCTGGAGTGCCTGGGACAGGAACACCGGGGAGCTGTTTTTT. It encodes CAWSAWDRNTGELFF.

The gene calls are TRBV11-3 and TRBJ2-7; the D is unclear. Trimming removed 1 base from V and 1 base from J, with 5 bases in between. The CDR3 is made up of 13 amino acids. Germline-derived CDR1 and CDR2 are SGHNT and YENEEA. CDR3 sequence reads: CASSLGPSYEQYF. For the CDR3, the DNA is TGTGCCAGCAGCTTAGGGCCTTCCTACGAGCAGTACTTC.

The V call is TRBV11-2, the J call TRBJ2-2; the match to TRBD1 covers 8 bases. The CDR3 is 17 residues long. J lost 4 bases, V lost 1 base, and 8 bases had no gene match. Germline CDR1 and CDR2: SGHAT and FQNNGV. CDR3: CASSLGSRGRSTGELFF. As DNA, the CDR3 is TGTGCCAGCAGCTTAGGTTCCAGGGGGCGCTCCACCGGGGAGCTGTTTTTT.

The gene calls are TRBV6-1 and TRBJ1-4; 8 bases are a match to TRBD1. There are 14 residues in the CDR3. After removal of 6 bases from V and 6 bases from J, the junction contained 6 bases not matched to a gene. Germline lookup yields CDR1 MNHNS and CDR2 SASEGT. The CDR3 sequence: CASSRQGTDEKLFF. The CDR3 DNA follows: TGTGCCAGCAGCCGACAGGGGACTGATGAAAAACTGTTTTTT.

The chain recombines TRBV30 with TRBJ1-6, with TRBD1 identical over 8 bases. Losses at the gene ends were 2 bases for V and 8 bases for J; bases not matched to a gene: 8. The germline gives CDR1 GTSNPN, CDR2 SVGIG (reference sequence). This CDR3 has 15 residues. The CDR3 DNA follows: TGTGCCTGGAGTCCGACGGACAGGGAGGATTCACCCCTCCACTTT. Amino acids: CAWSPTDREDSPLHF. The full variable domain, with the rest looked up from reference TRBV30 and TRBJ1-6, is SQTIHQWPATLVQPVGSPLSLECTVEGTSNPNLYWYRQAAGRGLQLLFYSVGIGQISSEVPQNLSASRPQDRQFILSSKKLLLSDSGFYLCAWSPTDREDSPLHFGNGTRLTVT.

The V gene is TRBV4-1, the J gene TRBJ1-1; TRBD1 matches at 7 bases. This CDR3 region has 15 residues. Germline CDR1 reads MGHRA; CDR2 reads YSYEKL. Trimming at V came to 1 base and at J to 3 bases, leaving 5 bases not matched to a gene. The CDR3 coding sequence is TGCGCCAGCAGCCAAGTTACCAGGGGGGACACTGAAGCTTTCTTT. Translated, it gives CASSQVTRGDTEAFF.

The genes are TRBV7-2 and TRBJ1-1; D is ambiguous. There are 15 residues in the CDR3. V lost 1 base, J lost 0 bases, and 9 bases lay in between. Germline CDR1 is SGHTA and CDR2 is FQGNSA. Here the CDR3 DNA reads TGTGCCAGCAGCTTAGAGTACGCGTTGAACACTGAAGCTTTCTTT. Residues: CASSLEYALNTEAFF.

The rearrangement uses TRBV29-1 and TRBJ2-3; 9 bases align to TRBD2. The length of the CDR3 is 14 residues. The V gene end was trimmed by 7 bases and the J gene end by 2 bases; junction bases not matched to a gene: 7. The germline gives CDR1 SQVTM, CDR2 ANQGSEA. DNA of the CDR3: TGCAGCGCTAGAAGCGGGGGGCTCACAGATACGCAGTATTTT. Translated: CSARSGGLTDTQYF.

This clone showed up just a few times. The chain links TRBV4-2 to TRBJ1-2, with D possibly being TRBD1 (5 bases). The CDR3 contains 13 residues. Trimming pared 3 bases from V and 5 bases from J, leaving 10 bases between. From germline, CDR1 is LGHNA and CDR2 YNFKEQ. The CDR3 region is CASSQRGPYGYTF. For the CDR3, the DNA is TGTGCCAGCAGCCAGCGGGGACCTTATGGCTACACCTTC.

The rearrangement links TRBV18 to TRBJ2-1; no reliable D call. This CDR3 has 12 amino acids. CDR1 KGHSH and CDR2 LQKENI come from the germline V gene. The V end was cut by 5 bases, the J end by 4 bases, with 6 bases between. The DNA of the CDR3 is TGTGCCAGCTCAATCTTATACAATGAGCAGTTCTTC. Its protein is CASSILYNEQFF.

The CDR3 sequence is CASSPWQISKETQYF. CDR3 DNA sequence: TGTGCCAGCAGTCCGTGGCAGATTTCTAAAGAGACCCAGTACTTC. The chain combines TRBV27 with TRBJ2-5; no firm D call. The ends were cut back, 5 bases at V and 3 bases at J, with 16 bases in the middle. The CDR3 consists of 15 residues. Looked up from germline, CDR1 is MNHEY and CDR2 is SMNVEV (reference sequence).

Concerning this clone: Other nucleotide sequences in the sample specify the same CDR3. This sequence joins TRBV6-5 and TRBJ2-7; a possible D gene is TRBD2 (6 bases). Germline CDR1 MNHEY, CDR2 SVGAGI. This CDR3 spans 13 amino acids. The V gene lost 2 bases and the J gene lost 3 bases, with 8 bases spanning the gap. CDR3 protein: CASSYRGGYEQYF. In nucleotides, the CDR3 is TGTGCCAGCAGTTACAGGGGAGGCTACGAGCAGTACTTC.

This rearrangement joins TRBV5-1 to TRBJ2-3; D could derive from TRBD1 or TRBD2 (6 bases each). The CDR3 has 15 amino acids. CDR1 SGHRS and CDR2 YFSETQ come from the germline V gene. V was cut by 4 bases and J by 1 base, with 13 bases left in between. The CDR3, as DNA: TGCGCCAGCAGCCTGGACAGACTAGGCACAGATACGCAGTATTTT. This translates into CASSLDRLGTDTQYF.

The genes are TRBV7-2 and TRBJ2-7, with a weak D call TRBD2 (6 bases). Trimming stripped 1 base from V and 7 bases from J, with 11 bases between. The CDR3 is 13 amino acids. CDR1 is SGHTA, CDR2 FQGNSA, per germline. The CDR3 loop is CASSLEGTQEQYF. The DNA for the CDR3 is TGTGCCAGCAGCTTAGAAGGGACTCAAGAGCAGTACTTC. The variable domain in full, completed from reference TRBV7-2 and TRBJ2-7, reads GAGVSQSPSNKVTEKGKDVELRCDPISGHTALYWYRQSLGQGLEFLIYFQGNSAPDKSGLPSDRFSAERTGGSVSTLTIQRTQQEDSAVYLCASSLEGTQEQYFGPGTRLTVT.

This clone has only one observation. This chain joins TRBV27 and TRBJ2-7; TRBD2 matches 11 bases. This CDR3 comprises 17 residues. Germline V lookup: CDR1 MNHEY, CDR2 SMNVEV (reference sequence). Trimming took 8 bases from V and 5 from J; bases not matched to a gene: 17. The CDR3 nucleotides are TGTGCCAGCTCAACCCCTAAAACTAGCGGGAGTATGAACGAGCAGTACTTC. It yields the protein CASSTPKTSGSMNEQYF.

The genes are TRBV27 and TRBJ1-5, with TRBD1 matching 7 bases. The CDR3 has 15 residues. The V segment lost 3 bases and the J segment 3 bases; nucleotides outside the gene matches: 5. The V gene's germline CDR1 is MNHEY and CDR2 SMNVEV (reference sequence). In nucleotides, the CDR3 is TGTGCCAGCAGTTTTGAGGGGGCGAACAATCAGCCCCAGCATTTT. This encodes CASSFEGANNQPQHF.

The CDR3 is CASSIDAGGMRANTGELFF. The CDR3 DNA is TGTGCCAGTAGTATAGACGCTGGCGGAATGAGGGCCAACACCGGGGAGCTGTTTTTT. The rearrangement joins TRBV19 to TRBJ2-2; possibly TRBD2 for D (5 bases). Trimming removed 0 bases from V and 2 bases from J, with 19 bases in between. The CDR3 length is 19 residues. Germline V gene data show CDR1 as LNHDA and CDR2 as SQIVND (reference sequence).

J is TRBJ1-5 and V is TRBV30; D remains ambiguous. The germline V gene encodes CDR1 GTSNPN and CDR2 SVGIG (reference sequence). The V end lost 2 bases, the J end lost 7 bases, and 9 bases lay between the germline ends. The CDR3 extends over 12 amino acids. For the CDR3, the DNA is TGTGCCTGGAGTCCTTTAGGGCAGCCCCAGCATTTT. This codes for CAWSPLGQPQHF.

This chain uses TRBV4-1 with TRBJ1-1; no firm D call. Germline V gene lookup returns CDR1 MGHRA and CDR2 YSYEKL. The CDR3 extends over 15 amino acids. The V and J ends lost 1 base and 3 bases respectively, with 12 bases between them. CDR3: CASSQGEGWDTEAFF. CDR3 bases: TGCGCCAGCAGCCAAGGTGAGGGATGGGACACTGAAGCTTTCTTT.

The chain combines TRBV5-1 with TRBJ2-7; D gene ambiguous. The CDR3 length is 14 residues. The germline gives CDR1 SGHRS, CDR2 YFSETQ. With 0 bases removed from V and 5 bases from J, the gap between germline ends came to 12 bases. The CDR3 DNA reads as TGCGCCAGCAGCTTGGACCCGTCATCCCACGAGCAGTACTTC. Protein sequence: CASSLDPSSHEQYF. Drawing the rest from reference TRBV5-1 and TRBJ2-7, the complete variable domain is KAGVTQTPRYLIKTRGQQVTLSCSPISGHRSVSWYQQTPGQGLQFLFEYFSETQRNKGNFPGRFSGRQFSNSRSEMNVSTLELGDSALYLCASSLDPSSHEQYFGPGTRLTVT.